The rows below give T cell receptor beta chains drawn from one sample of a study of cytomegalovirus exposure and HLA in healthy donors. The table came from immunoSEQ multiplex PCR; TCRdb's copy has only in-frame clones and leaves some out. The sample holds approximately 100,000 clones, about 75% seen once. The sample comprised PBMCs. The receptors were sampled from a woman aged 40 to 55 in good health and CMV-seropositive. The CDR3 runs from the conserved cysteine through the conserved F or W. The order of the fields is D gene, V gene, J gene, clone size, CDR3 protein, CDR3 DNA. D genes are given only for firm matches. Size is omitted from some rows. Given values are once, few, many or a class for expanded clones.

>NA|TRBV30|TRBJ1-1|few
CAWSLLGAQTEAFF
TGTGCCTGGAGTCTCCTAGGGGCGCAAACTGAAGCTTTCTTT
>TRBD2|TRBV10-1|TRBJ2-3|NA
CASSVAGGDTQYF
TGCGCCAGCAGTGTGGCGGGGGGAGATACGCAGTATTTT
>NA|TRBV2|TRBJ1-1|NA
CASSEALQGQNTEAFF
TGTGCCAGCAGTGAAGCGCTTCAGGGTCAGAACACTGAAGCTTTCTTT
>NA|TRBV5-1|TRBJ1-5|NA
CASNPPGLAGSNQPQHF
TGCGCCAGCAACCCACCGGGGCTCGCGGGGAGCAATCAGCCCCAGCATTTT
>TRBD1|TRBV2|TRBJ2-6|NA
CASKTGYSGANVLTF
TGTGCCAGCAAGACAGGGTACTCTGGGGCCAACGTCCTGACTTTC
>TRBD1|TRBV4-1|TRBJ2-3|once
CASSQGLGQGSSTDTQYF
TGCGCCAGCAGCCAGGGCCTCGGACAGGGAAGCTCCACAGATACGCAGTATTTT
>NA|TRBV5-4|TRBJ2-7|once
CASSSGGHSYEQYF
TGTGCCAGCAGCTCTGGTGGACACTCCTACGAGCAGTACTTC
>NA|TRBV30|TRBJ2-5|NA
CAWSVHDRPKETQYF
TGTGCCTGGAGTGTACATGACAGACCTAAAGAGACCCAGTACTTC
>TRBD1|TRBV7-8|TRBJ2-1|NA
CASSARRDRGSNEQFF
TGTGCCAGCAGCGCGCGCCGGGACAGGGGATCCAATGAGCAGTTCTTC
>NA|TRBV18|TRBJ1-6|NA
CASSPSQVGSPLHF
TGTGCCAGCTCACCATCCCAGGTTGGTTCACCCCTCCACTTT
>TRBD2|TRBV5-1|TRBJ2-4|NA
CASSTGTSGAKNIQYF
TGCGCCAGCAGCACTGGGACTAGCGGGGCCAAAAACATTCAGTACTTC
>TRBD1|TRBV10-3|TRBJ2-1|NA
CATLGDRAYNEQFF
TGTGCCACCCTGGGGGACAGAGCGTACAATGAGCAGTTCTTC
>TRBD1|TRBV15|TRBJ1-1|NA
CATSTGQGTPEAFF
TGTGCCACCAGCACGGGACAGGGAACTCCTGAAGCTTTCTTT
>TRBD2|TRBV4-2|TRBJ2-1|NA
CASSPRLAFNEQFF
TGTGCCAGCAGCCCCCGACTAGCGTTCAATGAGCAGTTCTTC
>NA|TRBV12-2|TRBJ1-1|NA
CASRSPDRAAFF
TGTGCAAGTCGCTCGCCGGACAGGGCAGCTTTCTTT
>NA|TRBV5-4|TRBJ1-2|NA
CASSPGLESYGYTF
TGTGCCAGCAGCCCCGGTCTCGAGTCCTATGGCTACACCTTC
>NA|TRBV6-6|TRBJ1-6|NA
CASSYTRAFNSPLHF
TGTGCCAGCAGTTACACCAGGGCTTTCAATTCACCCCTCCACTTT
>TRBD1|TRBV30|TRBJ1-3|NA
CAWTYTGGSGNTIYF
TGTGCCTGGACTTATACAGGGGGTTCTGGAAACACCATATATTTT
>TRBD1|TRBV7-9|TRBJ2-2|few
CASSPARTGVGELFF
TGTGCCAGCAGCCCCGCCCGGACAGGGGTCGGGGAGCTGTTTTTT
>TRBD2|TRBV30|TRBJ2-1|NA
CAWSVRRGLFNEQFF
TGTGCCTGGAGTGTACGGAGGGGACTATTCAATGAGCAGTTCTTC
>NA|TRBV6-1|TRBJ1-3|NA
CASSDGTTGNTIYF
TGTGCCAGCAGTGACGGGACAACGGGAAACACCATATATTTT
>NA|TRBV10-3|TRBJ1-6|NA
CAISESTAGIGPLHF
TGTGCCATCAGTGAGTCGACAGCAGGGATAGGGCCCCTCCACTTT
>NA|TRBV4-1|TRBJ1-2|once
CASSQTSSGFLFGGYTF
TGCGCCAGCAGCCAAACTTCTTCAGGGTTCCTCTTCGGTGGCTACACCTTC
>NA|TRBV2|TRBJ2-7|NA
CASSPGTFSYEQYF
TGTGCCAGCAGTCCCGGGACATTTTCCTACGAGCAGTACTTC
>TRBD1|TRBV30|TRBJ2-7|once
CAFYGQGAREQYF
TGTGCCTTCTACGGACAGGGGGCGAGAGAGCAGTACTTC
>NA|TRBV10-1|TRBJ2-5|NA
CASTAWLSGDQETQYF
TGCGCCAGCACGGCATGGTTGTCGGGGGACCAAGAGACCCAGTACTTC
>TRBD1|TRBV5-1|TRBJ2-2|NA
CASSTGTGGGGELFF
TGCGCCAGCAGCACCGGGACAGGGGGCGGCGGGGAGCTGTTTTTT
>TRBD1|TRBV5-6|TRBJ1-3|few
CASSSEGTGGSGNTIYF
TGTGCCAGCAGCTCAGAGGGGACAGGGGGCTCTGGAAACACCATATATTTT
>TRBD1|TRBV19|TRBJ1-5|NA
CASSPGQGFNQPQHF
TGTGCCAGTAGTCCGGGACAGGGGTTCAATCAGCCCCAGCATTTT
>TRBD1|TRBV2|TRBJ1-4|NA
CASISGTGFKNEKLFF
TGTGCCAGCATTTCCGGGACAGGGTTTAAAAATGAAAAACTGTTTTTT
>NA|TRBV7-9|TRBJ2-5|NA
CASSLGLYRGRETQYF
TGTGCCAGCAGCTTAGGGCTTTATCGGGGTCGAGAGACCCAGTACTTC
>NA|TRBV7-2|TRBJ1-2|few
CASSLGQPTYGYTF
TGTGCCAGCAGCCTAGGACAACCGACCTATGGCTACACCTTC
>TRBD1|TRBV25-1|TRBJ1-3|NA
CASSGTGRNSGNTIYF
TGTGCCAGCAGTGGGACAGGGCGTAACTCTGGAAACACCATATATTTT
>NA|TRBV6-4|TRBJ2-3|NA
CASSDLAGTQYF
TGTGCCAGCAGTGACCTCGCAGGCACGCAGTATTTT
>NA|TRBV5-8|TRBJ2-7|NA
CASNRDTRGEQYF
TGTGCCAGCAACCGGGACACCCGTGGGGAGCAGTACTTC
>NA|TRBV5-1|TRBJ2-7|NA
CASSLHDSYEQYF
TGCGCCAGCAGCTTACACGACAGTTACGAGCAGTACTTC
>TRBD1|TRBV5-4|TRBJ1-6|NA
CASTSQDRAVGSPLHF
TGTGCCAGCACCTCTCAGGACAGGGCGGTTGGTTCACCCCTCCACTTT
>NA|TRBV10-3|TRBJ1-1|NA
CAITRGGGFNTEAFF
TGTGCCATCACTCGAGGGGGGGGGTTCAACACTGAAGCTTTCTTT
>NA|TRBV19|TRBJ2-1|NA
CASSMPPGGQRNEQFF
TGTGCCAGTAGTATGCCTCCCGGGGGACAGAGGAATGAGCAGTTCTTC
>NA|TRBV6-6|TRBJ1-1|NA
CASKIRDTEAFF
TGTGCCAGCAAAATTCGGGATACCGAAGCTTTCTTT
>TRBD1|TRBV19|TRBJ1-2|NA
CASSILSGTGSYGYTF
TGTGCCAGTAGTATCTTATCCGGGACAGGGAGCTATGGCTACACCTTC
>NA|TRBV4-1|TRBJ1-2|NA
CASSQGVPPQGNYGYTF
TGCGCCAGCAGCCAAGGGGTGCCCCCGCAGGGAAACTATGGCTACACCTTC
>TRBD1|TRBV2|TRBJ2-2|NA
CASKDRGRLNTGELFF
TGTGCCAGCAAGGACAGGGGGCGACTGAACACCGGGGAGCTGTTTTTT
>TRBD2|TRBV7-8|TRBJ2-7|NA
CASRNFSGGGEQYF
TGTGCCAGCAGAAACTTTAGCGGGGGGGGCGAGCAGTACTTC
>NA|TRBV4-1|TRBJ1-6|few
CASSRTGYNSPLHF
TGCGCCAGCAGCCGCACAGGATATAATTCACCCCTCCACTTT
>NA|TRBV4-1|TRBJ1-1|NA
CASSTRHPTEAFF
TGCGCCAGCAGCACACGACACCCCACTGAAGCTTTCTTT
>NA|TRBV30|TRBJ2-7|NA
CAWGAQGYEQYF
TGTGCCTGGGGTGCACAGGGCTACGAGCAGTACTTC
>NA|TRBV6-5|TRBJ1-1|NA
CASSESEETEAFF
TGTGCCAGCAGTGAAAGCGAGGAGACTGAAGCTTTCTTT
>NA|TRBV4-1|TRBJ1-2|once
CASSRPGVSGGYTF
TGCGCCAGCAGCCGACCCGGGGTATCGGGCGGCTACACCTTC
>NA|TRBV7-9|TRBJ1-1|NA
CASSLAQMNTEAFF
TGTGCCAGCAGCTTAGCACAGATGAACACTGAAGCTTTCTTT
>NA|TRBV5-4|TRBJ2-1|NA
CASTPGGGGGMYEQFF
TGTGCCAGCACCCCCGGCGGGGGCGGGGGAATGTATGAGCAGTTCTTC
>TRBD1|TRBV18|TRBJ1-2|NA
CASSPLETGHGYTF
TGTGCCAGCTCACCATTAGAGACAGGGCATGGCTACACCTTC
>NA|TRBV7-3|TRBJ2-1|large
CASSSQGGWGDNEQFF
TGTGCCAGCAGCTCCCAGGGAGGATGGGGGGACAATGAGCAGTTCTTC